The next 22 T cell receptor beta chains were all read from a single sample in a study of cytomegalovirus exposure and HLA in healthy donors. This PCR relied on a set of 60 Vbeta primers and 13 Jbeta primers. Sequenced by immunoSEQ multiplex PCR; TCRdb stores in-frame clones only, minus some. The data hold 90,000 to 110,000 clones, with more than 70% observed a single time. Sequenced: PBMCs. The receptors derive from a man younger than 45 in good health and CMV-seronegative.

This clone occurred a few times. V and J are TRBV19 and TRBJ1-4, with 7 bases lining up with TRBD1. The CDR3 consists of 14 residues. Per germline, CDR1 LNHDA and CDR2 SQIVND (reference sequence). J gave up 1 base and V 6 bases, and 2 bases lay outside the gene matches. The CDR3: CASSHRGTNEKLFF. The CDR3 DNA reads as TGTGCCAGTAGCCACAGGGGAACTAATGAAAAACTGTTTTTT.

The chain links TRBV5-1 to TRBJ1-5; 10 nucleotides align to TRBD1. Germline assignment: CDR1 SGHRS and CDR2 YFSETQ. The CDR3 runs to 18 residues. Trimming took 3 bases from V and 5 from J; bases not matched to a gene: 14. DNA for the CDR3: TGCGCCAGCAGCTCTACCCCACTTGGACAGGGGGTCTATCAGCCCCAGCATTTT. Residues: CASSSTPLGQGVYQPQHF.

The chain carries TRBV14 and TRBJ2-1; 11 bases match TRBD2. CDR3 length equals 13 residues. Trimming took 4 bases from V and 8 from J; bases not matched to a gene: 1. The germline V gene encodes CDR1 SGHDN and CDR2 FVKESK. The CDR3 reads CASSPLAGDEQFF. CDR3 DNA sequence: TGTGCCAGCAGCCCACTAGCGGGGGATGAGCAGTTCTTC. Supplemented by reference TRBV14 and TRBJ2-1, the full variable domain reads EAGVTQFPSHSVIEKGQTVTLRCDPISGHDNLYWYRRVMGKEIKFLLHFVKESKQDESGMPNNRFLAERTGGTYSTLKVQPAELEDSGVYFCASSPLAGDEQFFGPGTRLTVL.

This clone came up a few times. The chain uses TRBV4-1 and TRBJ1-2; D might be TRBD1 (6 bases). This CDR3 has 14 amino acids. Germline lookup yields CDR1 MGHRA and CDR2 YSYEKL. Between the trimmed V and J ends, which lost 6 bases and 4 bases, there was a span of 15 bases. DNA of the CDR3: TGCGCCAGCAGTGCACAGGGTCCTCCCTATGGCTACACCTTC. Translating gives CASSAQGPPYGYTF.

This rearrangement joins TRBV28 to TRBJ1-2, with D unresolved. The CDR3 is made up of 13 amino acids. V lost 5 bases and J lost 3, with 10 bases in between. CDR1 is MDHEN, CDR2 SYDVKM, per germline. The CDR3 here is CASSPLGDYGYTF. DNA for the CDR3: TGTGCCAGCAGTCCCCTCGGAGACTATGGCTACACCTTC.

V is TRBV6-5 and J is TRBJ1-4; 10 bases align to TRBD1. With V trimmed by 6 bases and J by 8 bases, 6 bases remained unmatched. The CDR3 is 14 residues long. From germline, CDR1 is MNHEY and CDR2 SVGAGI. The CDR3 region has the DNA TGTGCCAGCAGAGTGACAGGGGGCGGGGAAAAACTGTTTTTT. It codes for CASRVTGGGEKLFF.

The chain uses TRBV9 and TRBJ2-1; 9 nucleotides agree with TRBD2. Per germline, CDR1 SGDLS and CDR2 YYNGEE. CDR3 length: 16 residues. V trimming: 4 bases; J trimming: 1 base; junction bases outside the gene matches: 6. CDR3 in amino acids: CASSWTSALSYNEQFF. For the CDR3, the DNA is TGTGCCAGCAGCTGGACTAGCGCGCTGTCCTACAATGAGCAGTTCTTC.

This rearrangement joins TRBV18 to TRBJ1-2, with D unclear. The germline V and J ends were trimmed by 2 bases and 1 base, with 5 bases remaining between them. The CDR3 has 13 residues. Germline V gene sequence: CDR1 KGHSH, CDR2 LQKENI. The CDR3 nucleotides read TGTGCCAGCTCACCAACAGTTAACTATGGCTACACCTTC. Residues: CASSPTVNYGYTF.

This chain connects TRBV9 to TRBJ2-2, with D unclear. The CDR3 contains 14 residues. Germline V gene sequence: CDR1 SGDLS, CDR2 YYNGEE. Trimming took off 0 bases at V and 2 bases at J, with 5 bases between the two ends. The CDR3 is CASSVGLNTGELFF. The CDR3 DNA sequence: TGTGCCAGCAGCGTAGGGCTTAACACCGGGGAGCTGTTTTTT.

The chain joins TRBV5-1 to TRBJ1-3; D ambiguous. Trimming removed 4 bases from V and 7 bases from J, with 12 bases in between. Germline V CDR1 and CDR2: SGHRS, YFSETQ. The CDR3 extends over 13 amino acids. The CDR3 sequence is CASSPAGRNTIYF. The CDR3 region has the DNA TGCGCCAGCAGCCCAGCAGGCCGGAACACCATATATTTT.

The V call is TRBV4-1, the J call TRBJ2-1, with 11 bases matching TRBD2. Germline lookup yields CDR1 MGHRA and CDR2 YSYEKL. With 1 base clipped from V and 1 base from J, the junction kept 6 bases outside the gene matches. The CDR3 has 18 amino acids. CDR3: CASSQVTSGSLSYNEQFF. The CDR3 DNA reads as TGCGCCAGCAGCCAAGTAACTAGCGGGAGTTTGTCCTACAATGAGCAGTTCTTC.

This chain uses TRBV27 with TRBJ1-1, with D possibly TRBD1 on 5 matching bases. The V and J ends lost 3 bases and 4 bases respectively, with 15 bases between them. The CDR3 consists of 15 residues. The germline gives CDR1 MNHEY, CDR2 SMNVEV (reference sequence). The CDR3 sequence is CASSLNRFRSTEAFF. CDR3 nucleotides: TGTGCCAGCAGTTTGAACAGGTTTCGGAGCACTGAAGCTTTCTTT.

The chain has TRBV5-1 and TRBJ2-5; D might be TRBD1 (5 bases). This CDR3 region has 16 residues. Germline V lookup: CDR1 SGHRS, CDR2 YFSETQ. V lost 3 bases and J lost 0, with 15 bases in between. In DNA form, the CDR3 reads TGCGCCAGCAGCTACGGACAATATAGGGACCAAGAGACCCAGTACTTC. Residues: CASSYGQYRDQETQYF.

The V and J genes are TRBV18 and TRBJ1-2; weak D call: TRBD1 (6 bases). V gave up 3 bases and J gave up 4 bases, with 15 bases separating them. This CDR3 region has 15 residues. Germline CDR1 reads KGHSH; CDR2 reads LQKENI. DNA of the CDR3: TGTGCCAGCTCACCGCCCAACAGGGCGGTCTATGGCTACACCTTC. This translates into CASSPPNRAVYGYTF.

The rearrangement joins TRBV4-1 to TRBJ2-1; 10 nucleotides line up with TRBD2. The germline gives CDR1 MGHRA, CDR2 YSYEKL. The J segment lost 3 bases and the V segment lost 1 base, leaving 15 bases of the junction unmatched. The CDR3 spans 20 residues. In nucleotides, the CDR3 is TGCGCCAGCAGCCAAGCTCCGGGACTAGCGTCCTCCGTTGTCTACAATGAGCAGTTCTTC. Protein product: CASSQAPGLASSVVYNEQFF.

The chain joins TRBV19 to TRBJ1-1; perhaps TRBD1 as D (6 bases). Germline assignment: CDR1 LNHDA and CDR2 SQIVND (reference sequence). Trimming left V 8 bases short and J 6 bases short, with 13 bases between. This CDR3 region has 12 residues. The CDR3 reads CASYKQGAEAFF. CDR3 bases: TGTGCCAGTTATAAACAGGGCGCTGAAGCTTTCTTT.

This chain connects TRBV10-3 to TRBJ1-6; 10 nucleotides align to TRBD1. Germline assignment: CDR1 ENHRY and CDR2 SYGVKD. This CDR3 has 17 amino acids. Unmatched junction bases numbered 16, after V lost 10 bases and J lost 7 bases. The DNA of the CDR3 is TGTGCCACCTTACCCGGGACAGGGGTACTAGGAAATTCACCCCTCCACTTT. This sequence encodes CATLPGTGVLGNSPLHF.

The V and J genes are TRBV6-5 and TRBJ1-5; TRBD1 agrees at 9 bases. This CDR3 contains 15 residues. The germline V gene encodes CDR1 MNHEY and CDR2 SVGAGI. V lost 5 bases and J lost 6; bases outside the gene matches: 8. Here the CDR3 reads CASSPLGQGGQPQHF. The CDR3 DNA sequence: TGTGCCAGCAGTCCGTTGGGACAGGGAGGTCAGCCCCAGCATTTT.

This rearrangement joins TRBV6-5 to TRBJ1-2; 8 bases map to TRBD1. Trimming took 2 bases from V and 2 from J; bases not matched to a gene: 7. Germline V lookup: CDR1 MNHEY, CDR2 SVGAGI. The length of the CDR3 is 16 residues. The CDR3 DNA reads TGTGCCAGCAGTTACAGAGGACAGGGATTAAACTATGGCTACACCTTC. Residues: CASSYRGQGLNYGYTF.

This chain uses TRBV19 with TRBJ2-3, with 11 bases fitting TRBD1. The V gene's germline CDR1 is LNHDA and CDR2 SQIVND (reference sequence). V gave up 9 bases and J gave up 2 bases; unmatched junction bases: 7. The CDR3 totals 15 residues. For the CDR3, the DNA is TGTGCCAGCGAGCGGGGACAGGGGGTCACAGATACGCAGTATTTT. It encodes CASERGQGVTDTQYF.

The chain uses TRBV10-3 and TRBJ2-5; D uncertain. There are 11 residues in the CDR3. V dropped 3 bases and J dropped 5 bases, with 4 bases sitting between them. CDR1 is ENHRY, CDR2 SYGVKD, per germline. The CDR3 protein is CAISEEETQYF. The CDR3 bases are TGTGCCATCAGTGAAGAGGAGACCCAGTACTTC.

The chain carries TRBV16 and TRBJ2-5, with D hard to call. The CDR3 covers 14 residues. V dropped 1 base and J dropped 5 bases, with 11 bases sitting between them. Germline values: CDR1 KGHSY, CDR2 FQNENV. CDR3 in amino acids: CASSQLSHRETQYF. As DNA, the CDR3 is TGTGCCAGCAGCCAATTGTCCCACCGGGAGACCCAGTACTTC. Based on the CDR3 plus reference TRBV16 and TRBJ2-5, the full variable domain is GEEVAQTPKHLVRGEGQKAKLYCAPIKGHSYVFWYQQVLKNEFKFLISFQNENVFDETGMPKERFSAKCLPNSPCSLEIQATKLEDSAVYFCASSQLSHRETQYFGPGTRLLVL.